The clone carrying this T cell receptor beta chain was found a few times. Its target is not known. These data belong to a study of cytomegalovirus exposure and HLA in healthy donors. Points from the study as a whole: Later analysis associated a missense DCLRE1C variant with TCR beta V- and J-gene trimming. According to a later analysis, donors in an Asian-associated ancestry cluster reportedly had fewer N-insertions than the roughly 670-donor mean.

The CDR3 runs 13 residues. Germline V gene sequence: CDR1 MNHNS, CDR2 SASEGT. V lost 7 bases and J 2 bases, leaving 11 bases between the germline ends. In the PCR, 60 Vbeta and 13 Jbeta primers were used. Produced via immunoSEQ multiplex PCR; TCRdb's table is partial and in-frame only. Here the sample spans 150,000 or so clones, approximately 80% being singletons. Sequencing was carried out using PBMCs. The receptor was isolated from a middle-aged woman in good health and CMV-seropositive. The V call is TRBV6-1, the J call TRBJ1-2; a weak D match, TRBD1 (5 bases). The CDR3, as DNA: TGTGCCAGCATTCCGGGGGGGAACTATGGCTACACCTTC. It translates to CASIPGGNYGYTF.